This is a list of T cell receptor beta chains from one sample in a study of blood T cell repertoires in COVID-19. TCRdb's copy holds only in-frame clones and misses some; the assay was immunoSEQ multiplex PCR. In the table there are about 170,000 clones, roughly 84% of which are singletons. The sequencing input was peripheral blood. All receptors come from a man in his 60s who had recovered from COVID-19. Both conserved end residues are part of each CDR3. D genes are given only for firm matches. Rows give clone size only sometimes, using once, few, many, or a class for an expanded clone.

j_call d_call clone_size v_call cdr3_nt cdr3_aa
TRBJ1-4 TRBD1 NA TRBV7-8 TGTGCCAGCAGCTCCGCGACAGGGCGCAATGAAAAACTGTTTTTT CASSSATGRNEKLFF
TRBJ1-5 TRBD1 NA TRBV5-1 TGCGCCAGCAGCTTGGATCCAGGGGGAGATCAGCCCCAGCATTTT CASSLDPGGDQPQHF
TRBJ2-7 NA NA TRBV2 TGTGCCAGCAGTGACGGGGTGCAGGTCCACGAGCAGTACTTC CASSDGVQVHEQYF
TRBJ2-2 TRBD2 NA TRBV5-1 TGCGCCAGCAGCTGGGGAGTAGCGGGTCCCGCGAACACCGGGGAGCTGTTTTTT CASSWGVAGPANTGELFF
TRBJ2-3 TRBD2 NA TRBV7-3 TGTGCCAGCAGCCCTGGGGCCCTAGCGGTCACAGATACGCAGTATTTT CASSPGALAVTDTQYF
TRBJ2-6 NA NA TRBV5-6 TGTGCCAGCAGCCGCGGGTTCTCTGGGGCCAACGTCCTGACTTTC CASSRGFSGANVLTF
TRBJ2-3 TRBD2 NA TRBV7-3 TGTGCCAGCAGCTTAAATTTACGGGAGGGGGATACGCAGTATTTT CASSLNLREGDTQYF
TRBJ1-2 NA NA TRBV6-5 TGTGCCAGCAGTTACTCGACCCTAACTATTAACTATGGCTACACCTTC CASSYSTLTINYGYTF
TRBJ1-2 NA NA TRBV10-3 TGTGCCATCAGACCGGGGGACGACTATGGCTACACCTTC CAIRPGDDYGYTF
TRBJ1-1 NA once TRBV28 TGTGCCAGCAGTTTATCGGGGGTGGGCACTGAAGCTTTCTTT CASSLSGVGTEAFF
TRBJ2-3 NA NA TRBV4-1 TGCGCCAGCAGCCAAGCACAGGGACCAGATACGCAGTATTTT CASSQAQGPDTQYF
TRBJ1-1 TRBD1 NA TRBV19 TGTGCCAGTAGTATCGGGGGACAGGGGCGAGAAGCTTTCTTT CASSIGGQGREAFF
TRBJ1-2 NA NA TRBV27 TGTGCCAGCAGTTTCCGGAGGGACTATGGCTACACCTTC CASSFRRDYGYTF
TRBJ1-2 NA NA TRBV7-3 TGTGCCAGCAGCCCTTACTCCGCGGGCTATGGCTACACCTTC CASSPYSAGYGYTF
TRBJ2-2 TRBD2 NA TRBV5-4 TGTGCCAGCAGCCCTACTAGCGGGGGCCTCCTTGGGGAGCTGTTTTTT CASSPTSGGLLGELFF
TRBJ1-3 TRBD1 NA TRBV6-5 TGTGCCAGCAGACCGGGACAGAGCTCTGGAAACACCATATATTTT CASRPGQSSGNTIYF
TRBJ2-3 TRBD2 NA TRBV7-7 TGTGCTAGCAGCTTAGCTCAGGGACTAGCGGGGGCCCTCCGAAATACGCAGTATTTT CASSLAQGLAGALRNTQYF
TRBJ1-2 TRBD1 NA TRBV25-1 TGTGCCAGCAGTGAAGTGACAGGGGGCAATGGCTACACCTTC CASSEVTGGNGYTF
TRBJ1-1 TRBD1 NA TRBV7-6 TGTGCCAGCAGCTTGGTGGGGCAGGGGGTCCTGAACACTGAAGCTTTCTTT CASSLVGQGVLNTEAFF
TRBJ2-5 NA NA TRBV20-1 TGCAGTGCTGTAGAAGAGACCCAGTACTTC CSAVEETQYF
TRBJ1-5 NA NA TRBV30 TGTGCCTGGCAGGGGAAGGGTCAGCCCCAGCATTTT CAWQGKGQPQHF
TRBJ1-2 NA NA TRBV13 TGTGCCAGCAGCGTCGGGGGGGATGGCTACACCTTC CASSVGGDGYTF
TRBJ2-3 TRBD2 NA TRBV5-4 TGTGCCAGCAGCTTAAGGCGGGGGAGCACAGATACGCAGTATTTT CASSLRRGSTDTQYF
TRBJ2-1 TRBD2 many TRBV6-1 TGTGCCAGCAGTGCAGACCAAGGCGGGGGAGGTAATGAGCAGTTCTTC CASSADQGGGGNEQFF
TRBJ2-4 NA NA TRBV19 TGTGCCAGTCAAAGCCCCTGGGGGGAAAAAAACATTCAGTACTTC CASQSPWGEKNIQYF
TRBJ2-7 TRBD2 NA TRBV6-6 TGTGCCAGCAGGGCTCGGGGGGGGACCTCCTACGAGCAGTACTTC CASRARGGTSYEQYF
TRBJ2-1 NA NA TRBV10-3 TGTGCCACCCACAACCTCAATGAGCAGTTCTTC CATHNLNEQFF
TRBJ2-3 NA NA TRBV5-1 TGCGCCAGCAGTTGGAGCACTTACACAGATACGCAGTATTTT CASSWSTYTDTQYF
TRBJ1-2 NA NA TRBV4-1 TGCGCCAGCAGCCAAGAGGCTTGGGGCTACACCTTC CASSQEAWGYTF
TRBJ2-1 TRBD2 NA TRBV9 TGTGCCAGCAGCGTATTGGGGACTAGCGGGGGGGCAGGTGAGCAGTTCTTC CASSVLGTSGGAGEQFF
TRBJ2-7 NA NA TRBV9 TGTGCCAGCAGCGTAGGACAATCGAGCGAGCAGTACTTC CASSVGQSSEQYF
TRBJ2-7 NA NA TRBV30 TGTGCCTGGAGTAAAACAGGGAACCCGGGCCTCTACGAGCAGTACTTC CAWSKTGNPGLYEQYF
TRBJ1-6 NA NA TRBV5-1 TGCGCCAGCAGCTTGGTTGGGGCGAGCTCCTATAATTCACCCCTCCACTTT CASSLVGASSYNSPLHF
TRBJ2-2 NA NA TRBV29-1 TGCAGCGTTGAGGCCACCCCTGGCACCGGGGAGCTGTTTTTT CSVEATPGTGELFF
TRBJ1-5 TRBD1 NA TRBV28 TGTGCCAGCAGCCCCACAGGGGGCATTGATCAGCCCCAGCATTTT CASSPTGGIDQPQHF
TRBJ2-5 TRBD1 NA TRBV18 TGTGCCAGCTCATCTAATTCTCCGGGACAGCAAGAGACCCAGTACTTC CASSSNSPGQQETQYF
TRBJ2-1 TRBD2 few TRBV18 TGTGCCAGCTCACCCCCAGCGGGGAGGGTCAATGAGCAGTTCTTC CASSPPAGRVNEQFF
TRBJ1-1 TRBD1 NA TRBV19 TGTGCCAGTAGTGACAGGGGGCGCGGGAACACTGAAGCTTTCTTT CASSDRGRGNTEAFF
TRBJ2-2 TRBD2 NA TRBV6-1 TGTGCCAGCAGTGAACAGACTAGCGGGGGGGTCGGAGGCACCGGGGAGCTGTTTTTT CASSEQTSGGVGGTGELFF
TRBJ1-4 NA once TRBV28 TGTGCCAGCATGCCGGCTAATGAAAAACTGTTTTTT CASMPANEKLFF
TRBJ2-7 TRBD2 NA TRBV3-1/TRBV3-2 TGTGCCAGCAGCCGGACTAGCGGGTTTTACGAGCAGTACTTC CASSRTSGFYEQYF
TRBJ2-5 NA once TRBV20-1 TGCAGTGCTAGTAGGGCCAAGGGGGACGAGACCCAGTACTTC CSASRAKGDETQYF
TRBJ2-1 NA NA TRBV9 TGTGCCAGCAGCGTAGACGGTAGGGGGTCCTACAATGAGCAGTTCTTC CASSVDGRGSYNEQFF
TRBJ1-2 NA once TRBV5-6 TGTGCCAGCAGCTTGTACGGGGTAGGTGGCTACACCTTC CASSLYGVGGYTF
TRBJ1-3 NA NA TRBV5-5 TGTGCCAGCAGCCGGGGAGACTCTGGAAACACCATATATTTT CASSRGDSGNTIYF
TRBJ1-6 NA NA TRBV11-2 TGTGCCAGCAGCTCCGCGAATTCACCCCTCCACTTT CASSSANSPLHF
TRBJ1-2 TRBD1 NA TRBV2 TGTGCCAGCAGTGAAGGTGGGACAGCGATCTATGGCTACACCTTC CASSEGGTAIYGYTF
TRBJ1-2 NA once TRBV12-3/TRBV12-4 TGTGCCAGCAGTCCCGGACAGTCCGCGGGCTACACCTTC CASSPGQSAGYTF
TRBJ1-2 NA NA TRBV13 TGTGCCAGCAGCGCAACAGGGAGTCCTAACTATGGCTACACCTTC CASSATGSPNYGYTF